Below are 29 T cell receptor beta chains sequenced from a single sample in a study of cytomegalovirus exposure and HLA in healthy donors. Sequencing was performed with immunoSEQ multiplex PCR; in TCRdb, only in-frame clones are kept and a portion is missing. The data show roughly 130,000 clones, with roughly nine tenths seen just once and under 3% held by the top ten. Sequences were obtained from PBMCs. The receptors stem from a young man in good health and CMV-seronegative.

V and J are TRBV15 and TRBJ2-3; 12 bases align to TRBD2. The CDR3 has 15 amino acids. V gave up 0 bases and J gave up 6 bases; unmatched junction bases: 1. The germline gives CDR1 LNHNV, CDR2 YYDKDF (reference sequence). In nucleotides, the CDR3 is TGTGCCACCAGCAGAGACACTAGCGGGGGGGATACGCAGTATTTT. Encoded protein: CATSRDTSGGDTQYF.

The chain is built from TRBV7-6 and TRBJ1-2, with 8 bases lining up with TRBD1. This CDR3 spans 14 amino acids. With 5 bases clipped from V and 5 bases from J, the junction kept 7 bases outside the gene matches. Per germline, CDR1 SGHVS and CDR2 FNYEAQ. For the CDR3, the DNA is TGTGCCAGCAGCCCAGGGACAGGTGATTATGGCTACACCTTC. This encodes CASSPGTGDYGYTF.

The chain uses TRBV9 and TRBJ2-2, with TRBD2 matching over 9 bases. Germline V gene data show CDR1 as SGDLS and CDR2 as YYNGEE. The CDR3 covers 14 residues. Unmatched junction bases numbered 4, after V lost 6 bases and J lost 4 bases. This chain's CDR3 is CASNKLAGTGELFF. In nucleotides, the CDR3 is TGTGCCAGCAACAAACTAGCGGGCACCGGGGAGCTGTTTTTT.

There are a few counts of this clone. The rearrangement links TRBV7-9 to TRBJ2-1; no definite D call. From germline, CDR1 is SEHNR and CDR2 FQNEAQ (reference sequence). Trimming took off 3 bases at V and 8 bases at J, with 8 bases between the two ends. The CDR3 loop spans 12 amino acids. Here the CDR3 reads CASSFLGYEQFF. CDR3 sequence (DNA): TGTGCCAGCAGCTTCCTAGGATATGAGCAGTTCTTC. Based on the CDR3 plus reference TRBV7-9 and TRBJ2-1, the full variable domain is DTGVSQNPRHKITKRGQNVTFRCDPISEHNRLYWYRQTLGQGPEFLTYFQNEAQLEKSRLLSDRFSAERPKGSFSTLEIQRTEQGDSAMYLCASSFLGYEQFFGPGTRLTVL.

The CDR3 nucleotides are TGTGCCAGCAGTTTGAGCCAGGCATCCTACGAGCAGTACTTC. Its protein product is CASSLSQASYEQYF. This sequence joins TRBV27 and TRBJ2-7; D unclear. Trimming stripped 3 bases from V and 1 base from J, with 10 bases between. The CDR3 consists of 14 residues. Germline V gene lookup returns CDR1 MNHEY and CDR2 SMNVEV (reference sequence).

The chain employs TRBV5-4 and TRBJ2-1; 7 bases are a match to TRBD1. The germline gives CDR1 SGHNT, CDR2 YYREEE (reference sequence). The V segment lost 7 bases and the J segment 11 bases; nucleotides outside the gene matches: 18. The CDR3 consists of 15 residues. CDR3 DNA sequence: TGTGCCAGCGGACCAACGACAGGGTACCTCCGTCAGCAGTTCTTC. Protein: CASGPTTGYLRQQFF.

The chain is built from TRBV13 and TRBJ1-5, with D maybe TRBD1 (5 bases). Germline V gene sequence: CDR1 PRHDT, CDR2 FYEKMQ (reference sequence). The CDR3 length is 15 residues. With 0 bases removed from V and 5 bases from J, the gap between germline ends came to 11 bases. CDR3 sequence reads: CASSLGQGRHQPQHF. CDR3 coding DNA: TGTGCCAGCAGCTTAGGGCAGGGTCGGCATCAGCCCCAGCATTTT.

J is TRBJ2-1 and V is TRBV6-1; TRBD2 aligns across 8 bases. The V gene end was trimmed by 4 bases and the J gene end by 1 base; junction bases not matched to a gene: 15. CDR3 length: 19 amino acids. The germline CDR1 and CDR2 sequences are MNHNS and SASEGT. CDR3 nucleotides: TGTGCCAGCAGTGCTTTGGGGACTAGTAAGATGGGGTCCTACAATGAGCAGTTCTTC. Translating it yields CASSALGTSKMGSYNEQFF.

The chain is built from TRBV7-2 and TRBJ2-5, with 10 bases aligning to TRBD2. The CDR3 contains 15 residues. Trimming at V came to 3 bases and at J to 2 bases, leaving 3 bases not matched to a gene. The germline V gene encodes CDR1 SGHTA and CDR2 FQGNSA. The CDR3 loop is CASSLLAGVQETQYF. The CDR3 DNA reads as TGTGCCAGCAGCTTGCTAGCGGGAGTACAAGAGACCCAGTACTTC.

This clone was seen only a few times. V gene TRBV27 combines with J gene TRBJ2-7; D not certain. There are 12 residues in the CDR3. Trimming removed 7 bases from V and 4 bases from J, with 11 bases in between. CDR1 and CDR2 (germline): MNHEY, SMNVEV (reference sequence). DNA of the CDR3: TGTGCCAGCACCTCCCTCAGGTACGAGCAGTACTTC. It translates to CASTSLRYEQYF.

The chain links TRBV10-2 to TRBJ2-7; possible D gene TRBD1, 5 bases. The germline V and J ends were trimmed by 8 bases and 7 bases, with 18 bases remaining between them. Germline V gene data show CDR1 as WSHSY and CDR2 as SAAADI. The CDR3 length is 13 residues. The CDR3 DNA follows: TGCGCCAGCGGGAACTCACAGGTCCGTGAGCAGTACTTC. Translation gives CASGNSQVREQYF.

The chain combines TRBV6-5 with TRBJ1-5, with no clear D. Germline values: CDR1 MNHEY, CDR2 SVGAGI. V was cut by 7 bases and J by 7 bases, with 20 bases left in between. There are 15 residues in the CDR3. The CDR3 nucleotides are TGTGCCAGCACCTCCCTTCCGAGGTCTTACCAGCCCCAGCATTTT. This codes for CASTSLPRSYQPQHF.

The chain couples TRBV7-2 to TRBJ2-7; 9 nucleotides agree with TRBD1. The ends lost 1 base at V and 2 bases at J; junction bases unmatched: 0. Germline V gives CDR1 SGHTA, CDR2 FQGNSA. The CDR3 loop spans 14 amino acids. CDR3 amino acids: CASSLGTGAYEQYF. The CDR3 coding sequence is TGTGCCAGCAGCTTAGGGACAGGGGCCTACGAGCAGTACTTC.

The chain combines TRBV7-2 with TRBJ2-3; 10 positions match TRBD1. Germline CDR1 and CDR2: SGHTA and FQGNSA. After removal of 5 bases from V and 6 bases from J, the junction contained 11 bases not matched to a gene. The CDR3 runs 16 residues. As DNA, the CDR3 is TGTGCCAGCAGCCTACAAGGGACAGGGGTCTGGGATACGCAGTATTTT. Translation gives CASSLQGTGVWDTQYF.

The gene calls are TRBV29-1 and TRBJ2-2; unclear D gene. Germline CDR1 reads SQVTM; CDR2 reads ANQGSEA. The length of the CDR3 is 15 residues. The V end lost 4 bases, the J end lost 6 bases, and 18 bases lay between the germline ends. The CDR3: CSVVAASSRAGELFF. DNA for the CDR3: TGCAGCGTTGTGGCAGCCTCCTCTCGGGCCGGGGAGCTGTTTTTT.

This rearrangement joins TRBV28 to TRBJ1-2; TRBD1 matches 9 bases. V gave up 5 bases and J gave up 8 bases; unmatched junction bases: 18. The CDR3 is 17 amino acids. CDR1 MDHEN and CDR2 SYDVKM come from the germline V gene. In DNA form, the CDR3 reads TGTGCCAGCAGTCCTGGACAGGGGTTTGCCCAGTCTTGGGGCTACACCTTC. As protein: CASSPGQGFAQSWGYTF.

The chain combines TRBV12-5 with TRBJ1-2; D might be TRBD1 (5 bases). The CDR3 loop spans 14 amino acids. From germline, CDR1 is LGHNT and CDR2 FRNRAP. The V end lost 6 bases, the J end lost 4 bases, and 15 bases lay between the germline ends. The CDR3: CASGHVLGLYGYTF. DNA of the CDR3: TGTGCTAGTGGGCATGTTTTGGGGCTCTATGGCTACACCTTC.

This clone has just one count. The rearrangement uses TRBV6-6 and TRBJ1-2; no definite D call. Trimming shortened V by 6 bases and J by 3 bases, and 14 bases separated the two germline ends. Germline CDR1 reads MNHNY; CDR2 reads SVGAGI (reference sequence). This CDR3 comprises 14 residues. The CDR3 is CASSPITYHYGYTF. The CDR3, as DNA: TGTGCCAGCAGCCCGATTACCTACCACTATGGCTACACCTTC.

The chain combines TRBV28 with TRBJ1-5, with D maybe TRBD1 (6 bases). Germline CDR1 reads MDHEN; CDR2 reads SYDVKM. Deletions cut 6 bases from V and 9 bases from J, with 21 bases between. The CDR3 is 15 residues long. The CDR3: CASRPHRVPTGPQHF. In DNA form, the CDR3 reads TGTGCCAGCAGGCCTCACAGGGTTCCAACGGGGCCCCAGCATTTT.

This clone was seen a handful of times. At one end the junction does not follow the germline gene, possibly because of a read error. J is TRBJ2-5 and V is TRBV6-1, with D tentatively TRBD1 (5 bases). The CDR3 is made up of 14 amino acids. Per germline, CDR1 MNHNS and CDR2 SASEGT. The CDR3 DNA sequence: TGTGGCAGCATAGGGGCCGGGTTGATGGGGACCCAGTACTTC. This translates into CGSIGAGLMGTQYF.

On this clone: The same CDR3 also results from other DNA sequences found in this sample. The chain couples TRBV5-6 to TRBJ2-1; 7 nucleotides align to TRBD2. CDR1 is SGHDT, CDR2 YYEEEE, per germline. V shed 1 base and J 4 bases; nucleotides not matched to a gene: 2. The CDR3 spans 14 residues. This chain's CDR3 is CASSLPSGYNEQFF. The CDR3 DNA is TGTGCCAGCAGCTTGCCTAGCGGATACAATGAGCAGTTCTTC.

V usage is TRBV7-8 and J usage is TRBJ1-4, with a weak D call TRBD1 (5 bases). Germline CDR1 reads SGHVS; CDR2 reads FQNEAQ. CDR3 length: 14 residues. Between the trimmed V and J ends, which lost 9 bases and 7 bases, there was a span of 18 bases. The CDR3 coding sequence is TGTGCCAGTTTGGCGGCAGGGAGGGGTGAAAAACTGTTTTTT. This codes for CASLAAGRGEKLFF.

V usage is TRBV5-8 and J usage is TRBJ1-2, with TRBD1 matching over 7 bases. Germline trimming cut 5 bases from V and 7 bases from J; bases unmatched to any gene: 8. CDR3 length equals 13 residues. The germline V gene encodes CDR1 SGHTS and CDR2 YDEGEE. The CDR3 DNA is TGTGCCAGCAGAGGGGGCAGGAGAGGTGGCTACACCTTC. Amino acids: CASRGGRRGGYTF. The variable domain in full, completed from reference TRBV5-8 and TRBJ1-2, reads EAGVTQSPTHLIKTRGQQATLRCSPISGHTSVYWYQQALGLGLQFLLWYDEGEERNRGNFPPRFSGRQFPNYSSELNVNALELEDSALYLCASRGGRRGGYTFGSGTRLTVV.

The CDR3 protein is CASSQEANTEAFF. The CDR3 nucleotides are TGTGCCAGCAGCCAAGAGGCGAACACTGAAGCTTTCTTT. The J gene is TRBJ1-1, the V gene TRBV14, with unresolved D. Deletions cut 0 bases from V and 1 base from J, with 3 bases between. From germline, CDR1 is SGHDN and CDR2 FVKESK. This CDR3 is 13 amino acids long. Together with reference TRBV14 and TRBJ1-1, the CDR3 gives the full variable domain: EAGVTQFPSHSVIEKGQTVTLRCDPISGHDNLYWYRRVMGKEIKFLLHFVKESKQDESGMPNNRFLAERTGGTYSTLKVQPAELEDSGVYFCASSQEANTEAFFGQGTRLTVV.

The chain uses TRBV2 and TRBJ2-6, with 11 bases fitting TRBD1. Germline V CDR1 and CDR2: SNHLY, FYNNEI. This CDR3 contains 18 residues. V lost 5 bases, J lost 0 bases, and 6 bases stayed unmatched. The CDR3 DNA reads as TGTGCCAGCAGTAACGAGGGGACAGGGGGCTCTGGGGCCAACGTCCTGACTTTC. Translated: CASSNEGTGGSGANVLTF.

This clone was seen only once. The V gene is TRBV6-5, the J gene TRBJ2-7; 8 bases line up with TRBD2. The CDR3 consists of 14 residues. The trim removed 3 bases at V and 4 bases at J, leaving 5 bases unmatched. Germline V CDR1 and CDR2: MNHEY, SVGAGI. Written as DNA, the CDR3 is TGTGCCAGCAGTTATGGTAGCGGGAAGTACGAGCAGTACTTC. This translates into CASSYGSGKYEQYF.

J is TRBJ2-7 and V is TRBV29-1; TRBD2 matches at 7 bases. The germline CDR1 and CDR2 sequences are SQVTM and ANQGSEA. V trimming: 6 bases; J trimming: 3 bases; junction bases outside the gene matches: 11. This CDR3 comprises 14 residues. The CDR3 DNA follows: TGCAGCGTCTTAACCGGGACTACCATCTACGAGCAGTACTTC. Translating it yields CSVLTGTTIYEQYF.

V is TRBV10-3 and J is TRBJ1-1, with TRBD1 as a possible D gene (6 bases). The CDR3 sequence is 14 residues long. Trimming took 6 bases from V and 2 from J, leaving 13 bases between them. The germline V gene encodes CDR1 ENHRY and CDR2 SYGVKD. This chain's CDR3 is CAISRTALNTEAFF. The CDR3, as DNA: TGTGCCATCAGCCGGACAGCCCTAAACACTGAAGCTTTCTTT.

V and J are TRBV28 and TRBJ2-7; the match to TRBD1 covers 8 bases. With V trimmed by 10 bases and J by 3 bases, 20 bases remained unmatched. Germline V gives CDR1 MDHEN, CDR2 SYDVKM. The CDR3 covers 17 residues. This CDR3 reads CATLSIAGGLNYYEQYF. CDR3 coding DNA: TGTGCCACCCTAAGTATTGCAGGGGGCCTAAACTACTACGAGCAGTACTTC.